A selection of T cell receptor beta chains follows, all from one sample in a study of OX40 agonist ivuxolimab in advanced cancers. Here immunoSEQ multiplex PCR was the method, and the copy in TCRdb shows in-frame clones only, minus some. The data show 55,000 to 65,000 clones, about 89% seen once. The sample in question was CD4+ or CD8+ T cells sorted from blood, obtained in a trial of the OX40 agonist ivuxolimab. The origin of the receptors is an adult with an advanced solid tumor such as melanoma, head and neck, liver or kidney cancer. Both conserved end residues are part of each CDR3.

>TRBJ1-1|TRBV2
CASSLGRARGTEAFF
>TRBJ1-1|TRBV5-4
CASSFRTANTEAFF
>TRBJ1-5|TRBV6-1
CASSLQGPHQPQHF
>TRBJ1-2|TRBV30
CAWSVLGGYTF
>TRBJ2-7|TRBV30
CAWSYGGGTYEQYF
>TRBJ1-2|TRBV6-5
CASSYSGNSNYGYTF
>TRBJ2-3|TRBV5-1
CASSLGSWLDTDTQYF
>TRBJ1-1|TRBV2
CASRQGTEAFF
>TRBJ2-7|TRBV6-1
CASSPTGAVEQYF
>TRBJ1-2|TRBV7-9
CASSLGRGTGGYTF
>TRBJ2-2|TRBV11-2
CASSLVTTGELFF
>TRBJ2-7|TRBV7-8
CASSSGRPFYEQYF
>TRBJ2-3|TRBV15
CATSRDLAGVTDTQYF
>TRBJ1-4|TRBV4-1
CASSLNEKLFF